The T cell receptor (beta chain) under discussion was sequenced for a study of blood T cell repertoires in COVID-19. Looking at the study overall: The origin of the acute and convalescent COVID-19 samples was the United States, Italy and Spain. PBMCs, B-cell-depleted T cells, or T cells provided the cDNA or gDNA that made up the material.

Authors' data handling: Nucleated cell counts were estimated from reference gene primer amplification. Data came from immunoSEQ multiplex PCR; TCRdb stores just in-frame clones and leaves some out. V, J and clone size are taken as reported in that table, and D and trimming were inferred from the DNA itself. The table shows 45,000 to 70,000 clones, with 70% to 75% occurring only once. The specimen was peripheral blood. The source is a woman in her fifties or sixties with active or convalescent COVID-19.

This chain's CDR3 is CASSSIGRGDTQYF. The CDR3 region has the DNA TGTGCCAGCAGCTCGATAGGGAGGGGAGATACGCAGTATTTT. This rearrangement joins TRBV5-4 to TRBJ2-3; TRBD2 matches 7 bases. The germline gives CDR1 SGHNT, CDR2 YYREEE (reference sequence). The CDR3 has 14 amino acids. With 3 bases clipped from V and 5 bases from J, the junction kept 6 bases outside the gene matches.